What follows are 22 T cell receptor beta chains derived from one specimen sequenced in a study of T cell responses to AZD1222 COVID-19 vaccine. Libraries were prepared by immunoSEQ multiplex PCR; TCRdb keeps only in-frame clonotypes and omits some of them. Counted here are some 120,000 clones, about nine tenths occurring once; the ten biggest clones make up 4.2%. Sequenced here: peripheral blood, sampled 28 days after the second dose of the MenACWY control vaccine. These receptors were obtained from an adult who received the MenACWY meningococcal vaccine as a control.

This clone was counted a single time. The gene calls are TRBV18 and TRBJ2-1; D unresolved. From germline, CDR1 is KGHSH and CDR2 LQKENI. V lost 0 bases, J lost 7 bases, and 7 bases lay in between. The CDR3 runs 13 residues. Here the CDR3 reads CASSPPIANEQFF. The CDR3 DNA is TGTGCCAGCTCACCACCGATCGCGAATGAGCAGTTCTTC.

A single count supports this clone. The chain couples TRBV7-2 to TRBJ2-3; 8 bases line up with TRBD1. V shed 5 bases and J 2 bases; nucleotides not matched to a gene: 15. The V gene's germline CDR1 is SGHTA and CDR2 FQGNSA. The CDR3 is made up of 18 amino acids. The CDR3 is CASSALGVRGPVTDTQYF. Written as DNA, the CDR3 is TGTGCCAGCAGCGCGTTGGGGGTCAGGGGGCCGGTCACAGATACGCAGTATTTT.

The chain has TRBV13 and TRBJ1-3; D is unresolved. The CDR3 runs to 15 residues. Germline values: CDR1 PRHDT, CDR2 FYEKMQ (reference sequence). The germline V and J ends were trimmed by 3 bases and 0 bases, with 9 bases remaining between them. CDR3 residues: CASSLDRSSGNTIYF. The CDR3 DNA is TGTGCCAGCAGCTTGGACCGCAGCTCTGGAAACACCATATATTTT. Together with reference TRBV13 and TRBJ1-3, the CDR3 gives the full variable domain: AAGVIQSPRHLIKEKRETATLKCYPIPRHDTVYWYQQGPGQDPQFLISFYEKMQSDKGSIPDRFSAQQFSDYHSELNMSSLELGDSALYFCASSLDRSSGNTIYFGEGSWLTVV.

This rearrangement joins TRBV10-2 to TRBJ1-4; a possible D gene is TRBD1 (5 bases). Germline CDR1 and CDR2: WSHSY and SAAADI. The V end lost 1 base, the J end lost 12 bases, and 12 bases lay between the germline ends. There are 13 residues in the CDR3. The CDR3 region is CASSEFRGSELFF. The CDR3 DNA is TGCGCCAGCAGTGAGTTCCGGGGGTCGGAACTGTTTTTT.

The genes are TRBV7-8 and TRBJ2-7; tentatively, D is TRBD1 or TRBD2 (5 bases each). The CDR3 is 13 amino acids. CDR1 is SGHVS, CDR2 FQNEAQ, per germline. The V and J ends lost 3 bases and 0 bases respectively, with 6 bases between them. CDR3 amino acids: CASSLGVSYEQYV. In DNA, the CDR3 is TGTGCCAGCAGCTTGGGGGTCTCCTACGAGCAGTACGTC.

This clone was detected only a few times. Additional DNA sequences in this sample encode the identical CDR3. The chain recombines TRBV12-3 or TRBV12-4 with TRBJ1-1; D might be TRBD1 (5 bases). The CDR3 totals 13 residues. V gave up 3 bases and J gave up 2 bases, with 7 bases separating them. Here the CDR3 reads CASSFGANTEAFF. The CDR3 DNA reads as TGTGCCAGCAGTTTTGGGGCCAACACTGAAGCTTTCTTT.

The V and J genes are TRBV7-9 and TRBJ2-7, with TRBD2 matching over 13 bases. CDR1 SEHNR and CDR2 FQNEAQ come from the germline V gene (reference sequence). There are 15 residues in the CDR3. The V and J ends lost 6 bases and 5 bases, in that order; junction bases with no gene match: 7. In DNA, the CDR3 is TGTGCCAGCAGAGCCGGGACTAGCGGGACCGACGAGCAGTACTTC. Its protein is CASRAGTSGTDEQYF.

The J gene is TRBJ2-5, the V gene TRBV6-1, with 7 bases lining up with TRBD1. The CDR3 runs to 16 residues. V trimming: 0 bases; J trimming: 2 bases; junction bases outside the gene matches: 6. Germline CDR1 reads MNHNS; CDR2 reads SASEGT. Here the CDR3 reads CASSEATGSGQETQYF. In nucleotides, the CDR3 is TGTGCCAGCAGTGAAGCGACAGGGTCGGGGCAAGAGACCCAGTACTTC.

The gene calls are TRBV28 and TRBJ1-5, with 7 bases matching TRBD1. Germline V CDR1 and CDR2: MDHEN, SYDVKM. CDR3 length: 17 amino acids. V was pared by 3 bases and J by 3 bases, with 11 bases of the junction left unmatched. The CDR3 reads CASSLQRGQLYNQPQHF. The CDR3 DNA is TGTGCCAGCAGTTTGCAGAGGGGACAGTTATACAATCAGCCCCAGCATTTT.

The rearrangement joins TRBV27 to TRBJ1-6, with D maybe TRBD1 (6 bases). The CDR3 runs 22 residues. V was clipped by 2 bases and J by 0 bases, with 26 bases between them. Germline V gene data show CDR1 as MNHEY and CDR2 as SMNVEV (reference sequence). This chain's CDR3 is CASSLGGAVVGVPSSYNSPLHF. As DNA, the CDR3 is TGTGCCAGCAGTTTAGGGGGCGCAGTGGTGGGGGTCCCAAGCTCCTATAATTCACCCCTCCACTTT.

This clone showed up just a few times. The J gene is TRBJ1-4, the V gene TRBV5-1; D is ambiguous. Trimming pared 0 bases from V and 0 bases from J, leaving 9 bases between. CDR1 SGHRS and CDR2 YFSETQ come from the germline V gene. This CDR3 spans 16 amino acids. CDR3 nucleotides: TGCGCCAGCAGCTTGGTGGGGATAGCAACTAATGAAAAACTGTTTTTT. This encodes CASSLVGIATNEKLFF.

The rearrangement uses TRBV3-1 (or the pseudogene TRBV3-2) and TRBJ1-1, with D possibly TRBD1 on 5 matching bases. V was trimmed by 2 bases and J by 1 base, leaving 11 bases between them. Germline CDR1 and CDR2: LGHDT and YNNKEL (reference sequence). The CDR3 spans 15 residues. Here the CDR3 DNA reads TGTGCCAGCAGCCAACTGCAGGGACCGAACACTGAAGCTTTCTTT. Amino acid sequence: CASSQLQGPNTEAFF.

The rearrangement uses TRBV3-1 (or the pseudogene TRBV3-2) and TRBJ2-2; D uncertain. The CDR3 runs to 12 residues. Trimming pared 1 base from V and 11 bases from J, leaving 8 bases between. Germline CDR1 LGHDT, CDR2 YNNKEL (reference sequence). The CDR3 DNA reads TGTGCCAGCAGCCAAGTTTTTTCTGAGCTGTTTTTT. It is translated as CASSQVFSELFF.

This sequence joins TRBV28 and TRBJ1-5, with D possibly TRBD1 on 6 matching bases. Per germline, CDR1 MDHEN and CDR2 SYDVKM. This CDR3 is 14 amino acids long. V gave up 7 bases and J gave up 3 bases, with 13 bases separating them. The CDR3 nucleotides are TGTGCCAGCACGACCGGACAGTTCAATCAGCCCCAGCATTTT. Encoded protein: CASTTGQFNQPQHF.

DNA of the CDR3: TGTGCCAGCAGCCCTAACCGAGACAATCAGCCCCAGCATTTT. It yields the protein CASSPNRDNQPQHF. J is TRBJ1-5 and V is TRBV7-9; D not resolved. V lost 5 bases, J lost 3 bases, and 11 bases lay in between. In germline, CDR1 is SEHNR, CDR2 FQNEAQ (reference sequence). This CDR3 spans 14 amino acids. The entire variable domain, with the rest obtained from reference TRBV7-9 and TRBJ1-5, is as follows: DTGVSQNPRHKITKRGQNVTFRCDPISEHNRLYWYRQTLGQGPEFLTYFQNEAQLEKSRLLSDRFSAERPKGSFSTLEIQRTEQGDSAMYLCASSPNRDNQPQHFGDGTRLSIL.

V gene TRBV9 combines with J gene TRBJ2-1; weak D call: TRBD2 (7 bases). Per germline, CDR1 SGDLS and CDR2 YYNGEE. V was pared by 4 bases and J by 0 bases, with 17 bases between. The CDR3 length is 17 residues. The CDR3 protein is CASSPTGGGGSYNEQFF. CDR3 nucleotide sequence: TGTGCCAGCAGCCCGACTGGGGGGGGCGGCTCCTACAATGAGCAGTTCTTC.

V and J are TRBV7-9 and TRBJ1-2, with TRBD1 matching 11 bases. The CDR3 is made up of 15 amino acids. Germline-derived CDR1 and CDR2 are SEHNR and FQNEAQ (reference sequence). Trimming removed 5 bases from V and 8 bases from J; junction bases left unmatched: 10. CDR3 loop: CASSPRDRGSKGYTF. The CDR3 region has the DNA TGTGCCAGCAGCCCAAGGGACAGGGGGAGTAAGGGCTACACCTTC.

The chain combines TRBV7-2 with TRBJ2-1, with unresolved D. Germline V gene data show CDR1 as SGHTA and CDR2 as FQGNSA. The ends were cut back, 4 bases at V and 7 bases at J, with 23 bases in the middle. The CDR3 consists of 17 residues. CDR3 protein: CASSSKAATSLLNEQFF. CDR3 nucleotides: TGTGCCAGCAGCTCGAAGGCGGCTACATCCCTACTAAATGAGCAGTTCTTC.

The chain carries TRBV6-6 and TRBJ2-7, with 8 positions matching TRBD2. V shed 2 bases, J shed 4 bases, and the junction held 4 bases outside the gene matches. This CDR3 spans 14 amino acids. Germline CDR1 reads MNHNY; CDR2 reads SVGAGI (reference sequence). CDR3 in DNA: TGTGCCAGCAGTTACGGGACTAGTTTTTACGAGCAGTACTTC. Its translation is CASSYGTSFYEQYF.

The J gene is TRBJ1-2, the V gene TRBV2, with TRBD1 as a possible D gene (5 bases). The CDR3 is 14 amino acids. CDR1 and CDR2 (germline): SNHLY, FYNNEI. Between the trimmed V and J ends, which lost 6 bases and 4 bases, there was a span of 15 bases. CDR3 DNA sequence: TGTGCCAGCAGGACGGACGCTGGGGGCTATGGCTACACCTTC. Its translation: CASRTDAGGYGYTF.

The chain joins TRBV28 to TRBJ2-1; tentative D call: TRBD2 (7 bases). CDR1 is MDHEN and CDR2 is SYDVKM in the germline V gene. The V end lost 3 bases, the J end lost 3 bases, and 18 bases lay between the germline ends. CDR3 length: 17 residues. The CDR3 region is CASSFSFGGANYNEQFF. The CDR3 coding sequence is TGTGCCAGCAGTTTCTCCTTTGGGGGGGCTAACTACAATGAGCAGTTCTTC.

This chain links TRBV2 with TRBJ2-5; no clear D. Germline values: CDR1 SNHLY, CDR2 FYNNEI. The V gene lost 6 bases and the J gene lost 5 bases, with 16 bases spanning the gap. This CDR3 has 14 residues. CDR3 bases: TGTGCCAGCAGCGAACGACGACTCAGGGAGACCCAGTACTTC. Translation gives CASSERRLRETQYF.